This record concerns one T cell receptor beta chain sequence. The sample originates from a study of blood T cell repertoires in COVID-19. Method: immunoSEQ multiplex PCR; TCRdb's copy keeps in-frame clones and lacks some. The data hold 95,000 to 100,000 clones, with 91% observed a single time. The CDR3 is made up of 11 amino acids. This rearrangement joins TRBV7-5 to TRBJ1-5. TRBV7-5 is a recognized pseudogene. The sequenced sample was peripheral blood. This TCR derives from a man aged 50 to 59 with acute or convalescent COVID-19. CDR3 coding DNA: TGTGTCAGAAGCCCGGGGCAGCCCCAGCATTTT. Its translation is CVRSPGQPQHF.